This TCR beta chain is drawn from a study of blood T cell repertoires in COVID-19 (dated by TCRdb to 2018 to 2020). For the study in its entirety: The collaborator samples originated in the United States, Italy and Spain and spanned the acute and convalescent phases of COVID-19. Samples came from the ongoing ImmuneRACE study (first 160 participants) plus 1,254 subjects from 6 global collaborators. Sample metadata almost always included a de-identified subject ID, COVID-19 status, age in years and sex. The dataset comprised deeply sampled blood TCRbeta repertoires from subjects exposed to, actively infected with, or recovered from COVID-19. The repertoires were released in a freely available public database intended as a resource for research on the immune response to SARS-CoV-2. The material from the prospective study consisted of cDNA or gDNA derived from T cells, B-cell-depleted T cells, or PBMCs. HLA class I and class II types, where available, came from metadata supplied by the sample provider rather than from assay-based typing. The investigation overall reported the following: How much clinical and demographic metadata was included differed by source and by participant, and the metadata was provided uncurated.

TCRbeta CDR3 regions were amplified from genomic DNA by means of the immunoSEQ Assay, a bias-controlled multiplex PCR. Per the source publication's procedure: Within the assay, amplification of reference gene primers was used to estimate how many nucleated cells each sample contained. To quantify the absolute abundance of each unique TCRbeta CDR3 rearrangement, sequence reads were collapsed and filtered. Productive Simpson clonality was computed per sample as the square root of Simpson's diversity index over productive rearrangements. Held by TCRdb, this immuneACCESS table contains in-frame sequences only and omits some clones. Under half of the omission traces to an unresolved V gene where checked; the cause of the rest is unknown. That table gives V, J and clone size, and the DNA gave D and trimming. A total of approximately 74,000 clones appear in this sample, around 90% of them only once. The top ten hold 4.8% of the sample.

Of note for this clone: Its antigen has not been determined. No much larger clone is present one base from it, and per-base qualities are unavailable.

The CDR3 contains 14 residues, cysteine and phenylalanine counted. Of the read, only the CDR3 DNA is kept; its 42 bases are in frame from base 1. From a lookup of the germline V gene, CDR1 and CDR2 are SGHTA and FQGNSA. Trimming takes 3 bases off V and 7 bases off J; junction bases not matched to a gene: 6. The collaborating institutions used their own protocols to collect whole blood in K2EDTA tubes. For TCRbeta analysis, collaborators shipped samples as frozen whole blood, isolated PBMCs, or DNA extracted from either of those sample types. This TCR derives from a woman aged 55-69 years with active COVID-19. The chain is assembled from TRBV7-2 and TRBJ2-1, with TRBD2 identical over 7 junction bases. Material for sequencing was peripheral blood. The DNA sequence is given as TGTGCCAGCAGCTTGGAATTTAGCGGGAATGAGCAGTTCTTC. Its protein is CASSLEFSGNEQFF.